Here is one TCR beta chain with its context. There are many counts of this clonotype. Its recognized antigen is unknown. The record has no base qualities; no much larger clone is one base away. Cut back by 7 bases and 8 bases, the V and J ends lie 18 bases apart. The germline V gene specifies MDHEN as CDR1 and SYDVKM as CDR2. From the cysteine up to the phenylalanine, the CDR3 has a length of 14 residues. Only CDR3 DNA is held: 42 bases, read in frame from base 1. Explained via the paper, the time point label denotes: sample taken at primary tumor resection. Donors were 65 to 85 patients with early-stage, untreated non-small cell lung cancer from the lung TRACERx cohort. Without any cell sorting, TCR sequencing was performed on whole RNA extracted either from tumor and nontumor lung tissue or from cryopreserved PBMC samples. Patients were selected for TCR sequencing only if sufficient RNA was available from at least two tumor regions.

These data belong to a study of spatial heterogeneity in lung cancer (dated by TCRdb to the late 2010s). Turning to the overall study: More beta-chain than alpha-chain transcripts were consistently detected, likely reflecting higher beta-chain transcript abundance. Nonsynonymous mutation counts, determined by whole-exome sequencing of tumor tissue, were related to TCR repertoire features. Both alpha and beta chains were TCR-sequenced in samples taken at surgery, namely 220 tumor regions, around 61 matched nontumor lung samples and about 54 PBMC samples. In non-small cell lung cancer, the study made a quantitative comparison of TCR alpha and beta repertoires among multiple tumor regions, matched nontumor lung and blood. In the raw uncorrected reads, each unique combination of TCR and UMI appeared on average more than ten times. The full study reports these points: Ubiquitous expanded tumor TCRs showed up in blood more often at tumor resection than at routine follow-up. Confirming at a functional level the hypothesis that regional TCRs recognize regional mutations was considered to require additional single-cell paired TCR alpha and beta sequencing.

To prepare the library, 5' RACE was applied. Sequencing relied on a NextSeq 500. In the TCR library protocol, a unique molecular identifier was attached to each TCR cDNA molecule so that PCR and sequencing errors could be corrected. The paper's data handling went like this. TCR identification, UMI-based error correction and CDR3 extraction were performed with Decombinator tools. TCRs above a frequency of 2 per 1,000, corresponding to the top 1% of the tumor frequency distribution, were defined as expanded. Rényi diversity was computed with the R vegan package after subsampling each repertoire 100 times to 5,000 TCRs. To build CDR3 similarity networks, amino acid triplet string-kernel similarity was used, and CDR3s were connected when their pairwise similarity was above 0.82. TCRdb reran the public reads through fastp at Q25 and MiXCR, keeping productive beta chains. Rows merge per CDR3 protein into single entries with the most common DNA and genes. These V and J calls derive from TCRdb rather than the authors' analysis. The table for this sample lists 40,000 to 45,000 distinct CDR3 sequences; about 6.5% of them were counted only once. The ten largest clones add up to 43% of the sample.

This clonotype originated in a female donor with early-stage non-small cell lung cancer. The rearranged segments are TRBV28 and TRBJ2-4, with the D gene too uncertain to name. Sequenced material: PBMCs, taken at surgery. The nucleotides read TGTGCCAGCATCCACCGGGCTCAAAATGACATTCAGTACTTC. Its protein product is CASIHRAQNDIQYF.